This record looks at one T cell receptor beta chain sequence and its context. The antigen remains undetermined. This sample is drawn from a study of cytomegalovirus exposure and HLA in healthy donors. Study-level findings and limits: Whilst most TCR sequences proved rare, a subset of public TCRs occurred across many donors. Earlier results showed most TCR beta V segments being productive about 87% or about 30% of the time. Cytomegalovirus-associated TCR beta chains were listed, numbering more than 150.

The CDR3 length is 16 residues. The germline V gene encodes CDR1 GTSNPN and CDR2 SVGIG (reference sequence). V trimming: 3 bases; J trimming: 0 bases; junction bases outside the gene matches: 11. The PCR contained 60 Vbeta and 13 Jbeta primers. Sequencing was performed with immunoSEQ multiplex PCR; in TCRdb, only in-frame clones are kept and a portion is missing. Here the sample spans roughly 150,000 clones, around two thirds being singletons. The TCR comes from a man aged 30-40 years in good health and CMV-seropositive. Input material: PBMCs. The chain employs TRBV30 and TRBJ2-7, with 7 bases matching TRBD2. CDR3 nucleotide sequence: TGTGCCTGGAGCGGATTAGCGGGTAGGAGCTCCTACGAGCAGTACTTC. Translation: CAWSGLAGRSSYEQYF.